The entry below gives a single T cell receptor beta chain sequence along with its context. What it binds is not known. These data belong to a study of cytomegalovirus exposure and HLA in healthy donors. Across the study: Earlier work reported approximately 110 million unique TCR beta sequences from about 180 million T cells. Whole-study findings and limits: Relative to the roughly 640-donor mean, N-insertions were reportedly fewer in an Asian-associated ancestry cluster in a later analysis. Prior analysis indicated that the majority of TCR beta V segments exhibited productivity approximately 90% or approximately 30% of the time. There were some V segments, including TRBV6-2 and TRBV6-3, excluded as indistinguishable.

The PCR employed 60 Vbeta primers together with 13 Jbeta primers. Generated by immunoSEQ multiplex PCR, the TCRdb table keeps only in-frame clones and is missing some. The sample lists approximately 180,000 clones, about three quarters occurring once. V lost 5 bases to trimming and J lost 0 bases, with 5 bases between them. Germline CDR1 SGHAT, CDR2 FQNNGV. The CDR3 totals 12 residues. The J gene is TRBJ2-7, the V gene TRBV11-2; D remains ambiguous. Sequenced: PBMCs. The TCR originated in a woman in her fifties or sixties in good health and CMV-seropositive. This CDR3 reads CASSRSSYEQYF. The CDR3 nucleotides are TGTGCCAGCAGCCGTAGCTCCTACGAGCAGTACTTC. Variable domain in full (rest from reference TRBV11-2 and TRBJ2-7): EAGVAQSPRYKIIEKRQSVAFWCNPISGHATLYWYQQILGQGPKLLIQFQNNGVVDDSQLPKDRFSAERLKGVDSTLKIQPAKLEDSAVYLCASSRSSYEQYFGPGTRLTVT.